This TCR beta chain is drawn from a study of glioma-infiltrating T cells. About the research overall: WHO grade II oligodendrogliomas or astrocytomas, plus non-recurrent WHO grade IV glioblastomas, were sampled. Whole-study findings and limits: A blood CDR3 motif signature was depleted in highly divergent patients.

Using RNA template, CDR3s of TCR alpha and beta were amplified with iRepertoire arm-PCR. TCRdb re-called the multiplex PCR reads with MiXCR, one entry per CDR3 protein. The table includes more than 350,000 distinct CDR3 sequences, roughly two fifths detected once. Looked up from germline, CDR1 is MNHNS and CDR2 is SASEGT. The CDR3 spans 17 residues. A note on this clonotype: The antigen is unknown. The junction differs from germline at one of its ends, possibly a read error.

The chain links TRBV6-1 to TRBJ2-7; 7 nucleotides line up with TRBD2. Sequences were obtained from glioma tissue, nonneoplastic brain tissue, or PBMCs (not recorded which). The TCR originated in a human donor with low-grade glioma or glioblastoma, undergoing nonglioma brain surgery, or in good health (not recorded which). The CDR3 sequence is CASSPLGGRALSAERYF. In nucleotides, the CDR3 is TGTGCCAGCAGTCCCTTAGGCGGGAGAGCCCTATCAGCCGAGCGGTACTTC.